The T cell receptor (beta chain) under discussion was sequenced for a study of beta chain features in type 1 diabetes. Since all of the isolated RNA was reverse transcribed, expressed TCRB transcripts were what got sequenced. Clones were sequenced by immunoSEQ multiplex PCR, and TCRdb holds only the in-frame ones, with some missing. This sample has 50,000 or so clones; 42% occur once, and the top ten carry 1.4%. Findings of the study overall: In every one of the four CD4+ subsets, TCRB CDR3s were moderately but significantly shorter in Type 1 diabetes patients.

In germline, CDR1 is KGHSH, CDR2 LQKENI. The CDR3 length is 14 residues. Note on this clone: Its antigen is as yet unknown.

The chain is built from TRBV18 and TRBJ2-5; 9 bases are shared with TRBD2. TRBJ2-7 matches the DNA end more closely, so the J call is doubtful. This TCR was sampled from a young man with type 1 diabetes. The source material was Tregs from blood. The CDR3 bases are TGTGCCAGCTCACACCCTAGCGGGGTATACGAGCAGTACTTC. This gives the protein CASSHPSGVYEQYF.